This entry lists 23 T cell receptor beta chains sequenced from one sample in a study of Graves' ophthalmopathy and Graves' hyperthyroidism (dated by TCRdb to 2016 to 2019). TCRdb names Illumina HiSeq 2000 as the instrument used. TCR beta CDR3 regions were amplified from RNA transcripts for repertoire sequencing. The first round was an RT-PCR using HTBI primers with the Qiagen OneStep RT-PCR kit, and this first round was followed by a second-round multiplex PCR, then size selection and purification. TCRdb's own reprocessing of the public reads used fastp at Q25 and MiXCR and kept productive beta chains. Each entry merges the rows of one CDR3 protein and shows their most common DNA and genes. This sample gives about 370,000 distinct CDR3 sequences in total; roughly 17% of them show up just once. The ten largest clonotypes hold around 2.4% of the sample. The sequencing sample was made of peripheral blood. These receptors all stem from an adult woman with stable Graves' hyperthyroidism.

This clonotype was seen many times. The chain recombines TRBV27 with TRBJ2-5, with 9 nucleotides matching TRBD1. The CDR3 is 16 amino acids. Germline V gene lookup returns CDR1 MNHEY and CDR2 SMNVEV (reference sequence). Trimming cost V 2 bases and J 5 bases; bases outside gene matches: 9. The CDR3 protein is CASSLSTGGRMETQYF. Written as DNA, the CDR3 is TGTGCCAGCAGTTTAAGCACAGGGGGCCGAATGGAGACCCAGTACTTC.

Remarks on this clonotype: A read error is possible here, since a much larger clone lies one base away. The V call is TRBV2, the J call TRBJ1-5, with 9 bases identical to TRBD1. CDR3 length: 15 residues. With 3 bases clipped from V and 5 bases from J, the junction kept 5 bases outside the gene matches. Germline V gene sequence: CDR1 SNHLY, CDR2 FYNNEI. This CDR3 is CASSDGTGWDQPQHF. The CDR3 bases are TGTGCCAGCAGTGACGGGACAGGGTGGGATCAGCCCCAGCATTTT.

The CDR3 region is CSASTPPWASGTYEQYF. The CDR3 nucleotides read TGCAGTGCTAGTACCCCCCCCTGGGCTAGCGGGACCTACGAGCAGTACTTC. The rearrangement joins TRBV20-1 to TRBJ2-7; 9 bases map to TRBD2. The CDR3 is 17 amino acids. From germline, CDR1 is DFQATT and CDR2 SNEGSKA (reference sequence). Trimming took 3 bases from V and 2 from J; bases not matched to a gene: 14.

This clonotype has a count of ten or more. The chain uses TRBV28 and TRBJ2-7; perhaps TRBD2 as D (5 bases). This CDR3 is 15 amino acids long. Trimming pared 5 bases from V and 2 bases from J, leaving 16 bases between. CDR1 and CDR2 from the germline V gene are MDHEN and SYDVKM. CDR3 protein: CASSPGPAETYEQYF. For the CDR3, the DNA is TGTGCCAGCAGTCCCGGTCCAGCGGAAACCTACGAGCAGTACTTC.

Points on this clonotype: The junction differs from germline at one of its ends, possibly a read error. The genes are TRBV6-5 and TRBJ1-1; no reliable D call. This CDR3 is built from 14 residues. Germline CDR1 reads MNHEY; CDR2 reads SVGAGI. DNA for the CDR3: TGTGCCAGCAGTCAGACTCGGGTATCTACTGATGCTTTCTTT. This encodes CASSQTRVSTDAFF.

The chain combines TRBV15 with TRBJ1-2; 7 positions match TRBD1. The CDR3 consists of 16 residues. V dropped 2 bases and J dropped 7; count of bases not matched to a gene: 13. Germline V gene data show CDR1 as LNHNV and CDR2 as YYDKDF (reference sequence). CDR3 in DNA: TGTGCCACCAGCAGAAGTAAGGGGGCGGACTTGAGTGGCTACACCTTC. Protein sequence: CATSRSKGADLSGYTF.

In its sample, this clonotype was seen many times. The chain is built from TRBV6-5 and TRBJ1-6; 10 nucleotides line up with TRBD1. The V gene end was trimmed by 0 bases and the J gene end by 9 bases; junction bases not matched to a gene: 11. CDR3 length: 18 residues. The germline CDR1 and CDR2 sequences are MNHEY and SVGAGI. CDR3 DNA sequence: TGTGCCAGCAGTTACTCGATCTCGGTGGGACAGGGGACTTCACCCCTCCACTTT. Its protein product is CASSYSISVGQGTSPLHF.

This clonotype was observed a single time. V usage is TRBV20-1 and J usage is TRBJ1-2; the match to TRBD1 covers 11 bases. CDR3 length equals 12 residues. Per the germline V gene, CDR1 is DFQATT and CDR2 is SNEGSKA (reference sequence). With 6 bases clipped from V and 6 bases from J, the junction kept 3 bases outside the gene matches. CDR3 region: CSARDRGNGYTF. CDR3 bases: TGCAGTGCACGGGACAGGGGGAATGGCTACACCTTC.

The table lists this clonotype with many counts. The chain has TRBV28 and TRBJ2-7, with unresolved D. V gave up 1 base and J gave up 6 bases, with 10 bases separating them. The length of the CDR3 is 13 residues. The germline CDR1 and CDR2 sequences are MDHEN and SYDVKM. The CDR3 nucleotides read TGTGCCAGCAGTTTATCACAAAGAAGCGAGCAGTACTTC. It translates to CASSLSQRSEQYF.

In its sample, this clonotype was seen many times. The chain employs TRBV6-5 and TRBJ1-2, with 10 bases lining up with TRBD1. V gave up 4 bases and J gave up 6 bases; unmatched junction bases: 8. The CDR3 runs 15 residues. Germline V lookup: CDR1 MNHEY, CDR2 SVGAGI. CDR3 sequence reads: CASSSRGDRGDGYTF. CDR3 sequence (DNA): TGTGCCAGCAGTTCCAGGGGGGACAGGGGCGATGGCTACACCTTC.

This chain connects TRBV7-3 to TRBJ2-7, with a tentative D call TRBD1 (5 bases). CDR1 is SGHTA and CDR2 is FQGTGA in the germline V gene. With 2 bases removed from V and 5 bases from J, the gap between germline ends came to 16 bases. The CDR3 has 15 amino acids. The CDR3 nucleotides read TGTGCCAGCAGCTTAGTCCCGACCGACAGTAACGAGCAGTACTTC. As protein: CASSLVPTDSNEQYF.

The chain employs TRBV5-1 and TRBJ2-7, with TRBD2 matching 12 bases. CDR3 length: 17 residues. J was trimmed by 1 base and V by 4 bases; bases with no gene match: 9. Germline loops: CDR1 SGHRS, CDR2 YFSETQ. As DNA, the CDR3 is TGCGCCAGCAGCCCAGGCCTAGCGGGAGGGGCGTCCTACGAGCAGTACTTC. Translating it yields CASSPGLAGGASYEQYF.

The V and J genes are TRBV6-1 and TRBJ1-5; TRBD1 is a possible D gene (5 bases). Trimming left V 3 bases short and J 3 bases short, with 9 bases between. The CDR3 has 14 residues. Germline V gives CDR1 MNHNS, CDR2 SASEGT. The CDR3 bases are TGTGCCAGCAGTGATGGGACCACCAATCAGCCCCAGCATTTT. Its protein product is CASSDGTTNQPQHF.

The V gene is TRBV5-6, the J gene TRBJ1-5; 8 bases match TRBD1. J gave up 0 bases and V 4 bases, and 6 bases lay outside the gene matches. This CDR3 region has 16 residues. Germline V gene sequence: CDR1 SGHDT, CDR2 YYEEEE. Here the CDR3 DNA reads TGTGCCAGCAGCACTGGGACAGGAGTTAGCAATCAGCCCCAGCATTTT. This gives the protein CASSTGTGVSNQPQHF. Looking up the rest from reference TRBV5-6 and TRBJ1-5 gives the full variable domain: DAGVTQSPTHLIKTRGQQVTLRCSPKSGHDTVSWYQQALGQGPQFIFQYYEEEERQRGNFPDRFSGHQFPNYSSELNVNALLLGDSALYLCASSTGTGVSNQPQHFGDGTRLSIL.

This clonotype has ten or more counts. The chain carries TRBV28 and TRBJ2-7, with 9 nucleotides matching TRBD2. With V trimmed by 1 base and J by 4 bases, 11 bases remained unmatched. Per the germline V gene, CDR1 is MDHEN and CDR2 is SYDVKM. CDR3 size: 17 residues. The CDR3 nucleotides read TGTGCCAGCAGTTTATTCTCGAACGGGGCGGGAGGGTACGAGCAGTACTTC. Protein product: CASSLFSNGAGGYEQYF.

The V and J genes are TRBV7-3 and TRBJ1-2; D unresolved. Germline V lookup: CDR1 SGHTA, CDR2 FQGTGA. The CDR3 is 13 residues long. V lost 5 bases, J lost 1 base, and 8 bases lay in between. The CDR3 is CASSERNNYGYTF. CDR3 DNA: TGTGCCAGCAGCGAACGAAATAACTATGGCTACACCTTC.

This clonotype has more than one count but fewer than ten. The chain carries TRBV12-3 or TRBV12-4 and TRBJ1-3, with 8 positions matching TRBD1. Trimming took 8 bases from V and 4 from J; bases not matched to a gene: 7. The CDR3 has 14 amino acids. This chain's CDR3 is CASASRQGGNTIYF. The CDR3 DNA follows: TGTGCCAGCGCGTCGCGACAGGGGGGAAACACCATATATTTT.

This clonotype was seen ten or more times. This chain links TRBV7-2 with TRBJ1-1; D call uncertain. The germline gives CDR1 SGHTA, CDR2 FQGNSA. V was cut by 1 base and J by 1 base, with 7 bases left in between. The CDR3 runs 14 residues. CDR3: CASSLEAGNTEAFF. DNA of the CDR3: TGTGCCAGCAGCTTAGAGGCCGGGAACACTGAAGCTTTCTTT.

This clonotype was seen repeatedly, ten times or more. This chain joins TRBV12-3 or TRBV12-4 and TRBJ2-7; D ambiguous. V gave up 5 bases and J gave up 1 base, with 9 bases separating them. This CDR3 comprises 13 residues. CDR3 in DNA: TGTGCCAGCAGTCAGGCATTATCCTACGAGCAGTACTTC. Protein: CASSQALSYEQYF.

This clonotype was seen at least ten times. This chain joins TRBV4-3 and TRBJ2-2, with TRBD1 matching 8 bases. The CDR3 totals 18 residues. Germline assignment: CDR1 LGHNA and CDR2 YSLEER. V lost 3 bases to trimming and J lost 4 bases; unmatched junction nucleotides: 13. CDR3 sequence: CASSQLIVWTGSTGELFF. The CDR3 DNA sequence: TGCGCCAGCAGCCAGCTTATAGTATGGACAGGGAGCACCGGGGAGCTGTTTTTT.

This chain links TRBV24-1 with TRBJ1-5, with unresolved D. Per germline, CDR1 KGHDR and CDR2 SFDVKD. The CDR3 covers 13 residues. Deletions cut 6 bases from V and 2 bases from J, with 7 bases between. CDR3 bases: TGTGCCACCAGTAGCTGGGGCAATCAGCCCCAGCATTTT. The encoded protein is CATSSWGNQPQHF.

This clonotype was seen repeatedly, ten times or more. CDR3 bases: TGTGCCAGCAGCCATAAAGGTTGGGGAACCTACGAGCAGTACTTC. This sequence encodes CASSHKGWGTYEQYF. This sequence joins TRBV7-8 and TRBJ2-7, with D unresolved. Germline CDR1 SGHVS, CDR2 FQNEAQ. V was trimmed by 5 bases and J by 2 bases, leaving 16 bases between them. The CDR3 is 15 amino acids.

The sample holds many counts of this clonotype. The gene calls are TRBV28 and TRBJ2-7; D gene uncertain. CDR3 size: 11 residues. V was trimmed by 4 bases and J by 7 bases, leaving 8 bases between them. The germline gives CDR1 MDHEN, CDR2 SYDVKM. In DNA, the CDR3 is TGTGCCAGCAGTTATACCTTGGAGCAGTACTTC. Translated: CASSYTLEQYF.